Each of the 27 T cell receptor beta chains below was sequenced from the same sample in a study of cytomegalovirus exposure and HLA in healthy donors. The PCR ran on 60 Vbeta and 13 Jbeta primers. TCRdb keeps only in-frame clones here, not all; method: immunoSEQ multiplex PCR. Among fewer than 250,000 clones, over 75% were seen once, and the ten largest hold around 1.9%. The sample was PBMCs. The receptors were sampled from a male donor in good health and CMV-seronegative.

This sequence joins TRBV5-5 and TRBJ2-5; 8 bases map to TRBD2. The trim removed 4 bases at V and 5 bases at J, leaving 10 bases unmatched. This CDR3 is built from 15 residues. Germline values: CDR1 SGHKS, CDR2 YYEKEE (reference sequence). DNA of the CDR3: TGTGCCAGCAGCCAGGAATTAGCGGGAAGGGAGACCCAGTACTTC. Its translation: CASSQELAGRETQYF.

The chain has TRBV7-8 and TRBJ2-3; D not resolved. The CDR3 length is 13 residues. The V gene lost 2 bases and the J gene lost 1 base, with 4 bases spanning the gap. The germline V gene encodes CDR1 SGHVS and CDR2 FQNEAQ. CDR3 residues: CASSLLRTDTQYF. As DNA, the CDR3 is TGTGCCAGCAGCTTACTCCGCACAGATACGCAGTATTTT.

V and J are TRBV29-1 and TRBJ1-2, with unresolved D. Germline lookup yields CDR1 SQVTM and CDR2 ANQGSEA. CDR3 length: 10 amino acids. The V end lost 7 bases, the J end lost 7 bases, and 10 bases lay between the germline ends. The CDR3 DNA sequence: TGCAGCGCCGTCAACGGTGGCTACACCTTC. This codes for CSAVNGGYTF.

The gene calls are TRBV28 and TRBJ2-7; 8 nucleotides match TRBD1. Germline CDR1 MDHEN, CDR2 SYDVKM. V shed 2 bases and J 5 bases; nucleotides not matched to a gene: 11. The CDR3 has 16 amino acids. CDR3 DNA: TGTGCCAGCAGTTTAGTCCCAGGACAGGGACGTGACGAGCAGTACTTC. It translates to CASSLVPGQGRDEQYF. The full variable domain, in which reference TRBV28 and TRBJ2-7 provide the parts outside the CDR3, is DVKVTQSSRYLVKRTGEKVFLECVQDMDHENMFWYRQDPGLGLRLIYFSYDVKMKEKGDIPEGYSVSREKKERFSLILESASTNQTSMYLCASSLVPGQGRDEQYFGPGTRLTVT.

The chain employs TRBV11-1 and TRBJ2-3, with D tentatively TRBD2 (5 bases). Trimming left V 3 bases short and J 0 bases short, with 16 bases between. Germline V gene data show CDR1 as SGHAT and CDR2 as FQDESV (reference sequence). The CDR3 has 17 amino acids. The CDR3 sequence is CASSFRANGVSTDTQYF. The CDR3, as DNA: TGTGCCAGCAGCTTCAGAGCCAACGGGGTGAGCACAGATACGCAGTATTTT.

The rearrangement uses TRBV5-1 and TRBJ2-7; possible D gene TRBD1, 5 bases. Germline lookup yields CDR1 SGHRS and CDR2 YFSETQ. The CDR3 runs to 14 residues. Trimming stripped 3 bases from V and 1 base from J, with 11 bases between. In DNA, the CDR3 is TGCGCCAGCAGCTACAGACAGTCTTCCTACGAGCAGTACTTC. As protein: CASSYRQSSYEQYF. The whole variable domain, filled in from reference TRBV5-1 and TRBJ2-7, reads KAGVTQTPRYLIKTRGQQVTLSCSPISGHRSVSWYQQTPGQGLQFLFEYFSETQRNKGNFPGRFSGRQFSNSRSEMNVSTLELGDSALYLCASSYRQSSYEQYFGPGTRLTVT.

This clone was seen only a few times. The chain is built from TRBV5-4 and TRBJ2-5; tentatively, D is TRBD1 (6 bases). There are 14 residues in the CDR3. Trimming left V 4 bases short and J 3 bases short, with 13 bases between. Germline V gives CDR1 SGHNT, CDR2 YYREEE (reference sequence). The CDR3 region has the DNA TGTGCCAGCAGCCACCGGGACACCGAAGAGACCCAGTACTTC. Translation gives CASSHRDTEETQYF.

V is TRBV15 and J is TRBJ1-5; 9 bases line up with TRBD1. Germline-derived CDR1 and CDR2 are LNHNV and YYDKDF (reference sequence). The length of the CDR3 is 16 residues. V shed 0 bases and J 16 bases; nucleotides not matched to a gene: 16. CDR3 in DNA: TGTGCCACCAGCAGAGATTTGGCTGGACCGAGGGACAGGGATCATTTT. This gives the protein CATSRDLAGPRDRDHF.

This chain's CDR3 is CASSDARGGQPNYGYTF. CDR3 coding DNA: TGTGCCAGCAGTGACGCCAGAGGGGGCCAACCTAACTATGGCTACACCTTC. The chain has TRBV6-4 and TRBJ1-2, with 7 bases matching TRBD1. Germline values: CDR1 MRHNA, CDR2 SNTAGT. The V and J ends lost 2 bases and 0 bases, in that order; junction bases with no gene match: 9. The CDR3 has 17 residues.

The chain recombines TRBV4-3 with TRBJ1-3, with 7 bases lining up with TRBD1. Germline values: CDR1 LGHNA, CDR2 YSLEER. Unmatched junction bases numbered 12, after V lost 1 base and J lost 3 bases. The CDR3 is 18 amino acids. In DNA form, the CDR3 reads TGCGCCAGCAGCCAAGGAGCGGCCATGACAGGGTATGGAAACACCATATATTTT. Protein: CASSQGAAMTGYGNTIYF.

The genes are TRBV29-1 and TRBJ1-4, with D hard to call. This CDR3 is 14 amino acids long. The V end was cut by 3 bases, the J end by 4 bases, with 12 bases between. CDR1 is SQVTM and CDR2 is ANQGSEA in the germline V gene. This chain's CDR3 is CSVDRSYGNEKLFF. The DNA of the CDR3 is TGCAGCGTTGATAGGAGCTACGGTAATGAAAAACTGTTTTTT.

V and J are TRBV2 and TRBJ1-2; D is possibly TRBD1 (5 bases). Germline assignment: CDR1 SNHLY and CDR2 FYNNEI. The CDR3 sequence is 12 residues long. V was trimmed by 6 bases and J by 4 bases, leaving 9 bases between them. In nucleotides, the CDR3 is TGTGCCAGCAGGGAGGGACCCTATGGCTACACCTTC. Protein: CASREGPYGYTF.

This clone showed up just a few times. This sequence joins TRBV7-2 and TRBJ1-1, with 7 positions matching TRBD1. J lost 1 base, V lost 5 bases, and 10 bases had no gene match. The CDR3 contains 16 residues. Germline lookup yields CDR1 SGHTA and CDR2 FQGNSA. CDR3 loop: CASSPLNRGPNTEAFF. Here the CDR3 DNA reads TGTGCCAGCAGCCCTTTAAACAGGGGCCCGAACACTGAAGCTTTCTTT.

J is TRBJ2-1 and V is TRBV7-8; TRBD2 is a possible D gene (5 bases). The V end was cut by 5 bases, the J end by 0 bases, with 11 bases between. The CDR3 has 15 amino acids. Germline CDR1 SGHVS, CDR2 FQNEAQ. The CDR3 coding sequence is TGTGCCAGCAGCATAAACAGCGGCTCCTACAATGAGCAGTTCTTC. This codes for CASSINSGSYNEQFF.

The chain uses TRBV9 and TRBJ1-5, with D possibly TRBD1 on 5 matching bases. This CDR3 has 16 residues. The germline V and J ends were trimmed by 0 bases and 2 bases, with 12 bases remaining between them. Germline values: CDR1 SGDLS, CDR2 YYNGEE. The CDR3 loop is CASSVEAGDGNQPQHF. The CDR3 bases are TGTGCCAGCAGCGTAGAAGCGGGGGATGGCAATCAGCCCCAGCATTTT.

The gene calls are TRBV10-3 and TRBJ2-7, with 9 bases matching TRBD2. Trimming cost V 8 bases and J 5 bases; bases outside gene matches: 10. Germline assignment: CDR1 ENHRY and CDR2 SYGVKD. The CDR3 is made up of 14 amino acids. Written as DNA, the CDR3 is TGTGCCATCCGGACGCGGGAGGGCCACAACGAGCAGTACTTC. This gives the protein CAIRTREGHNEQYF.

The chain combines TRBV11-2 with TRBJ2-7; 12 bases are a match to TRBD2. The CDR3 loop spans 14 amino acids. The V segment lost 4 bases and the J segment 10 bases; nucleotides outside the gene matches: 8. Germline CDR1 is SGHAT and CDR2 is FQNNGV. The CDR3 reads CASSSGTSGPQQYF. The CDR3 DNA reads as TGTGCCAGCAGCTCCGGGACTAGCGGGCCTCAACAGTACTTC.

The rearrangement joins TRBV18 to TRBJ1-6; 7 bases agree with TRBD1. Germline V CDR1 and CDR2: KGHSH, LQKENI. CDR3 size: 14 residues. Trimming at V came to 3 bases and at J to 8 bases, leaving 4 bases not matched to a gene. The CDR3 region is CASSPTGKDSPLHF. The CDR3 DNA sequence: TGTGCCAGCTCACCGACAGGGAAGGATTCACCCCTCCACTTT.

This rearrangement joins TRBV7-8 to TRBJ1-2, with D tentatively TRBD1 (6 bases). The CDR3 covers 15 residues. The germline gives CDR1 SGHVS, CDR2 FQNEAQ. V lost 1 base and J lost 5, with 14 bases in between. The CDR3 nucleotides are TGTGCCAGCAGCTTAGTATGGGAGGGGGGGTATGGCTACACCTTC. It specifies CASSLVWEGGYGYTF.

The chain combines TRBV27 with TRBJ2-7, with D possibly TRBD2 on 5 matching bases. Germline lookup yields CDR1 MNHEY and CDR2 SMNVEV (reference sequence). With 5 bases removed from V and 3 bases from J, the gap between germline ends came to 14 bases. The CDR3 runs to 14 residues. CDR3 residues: CASSLGRGFYEQYF. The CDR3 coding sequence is TGTGCCAGCAGTCTTGGACGGGGATTCTACGAGCAGTACTTC.

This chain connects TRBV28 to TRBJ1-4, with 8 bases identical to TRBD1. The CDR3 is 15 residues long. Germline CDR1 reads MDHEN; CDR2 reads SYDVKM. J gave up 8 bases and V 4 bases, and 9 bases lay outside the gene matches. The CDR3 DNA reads TGTGCCAGCAGTTCCAACGGACAGGGCGGGGAAAAACTGTTTTTT. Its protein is CASSSNGQGGEKLFF.

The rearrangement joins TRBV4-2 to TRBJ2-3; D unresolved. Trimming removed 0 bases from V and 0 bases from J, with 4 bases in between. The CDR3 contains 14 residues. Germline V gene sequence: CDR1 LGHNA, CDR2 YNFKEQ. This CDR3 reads CASSQDSSTDTQYF. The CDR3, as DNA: TGTGCCAGCAGCCAAGATAGCAGCACAGATACGCAGTATTTT.

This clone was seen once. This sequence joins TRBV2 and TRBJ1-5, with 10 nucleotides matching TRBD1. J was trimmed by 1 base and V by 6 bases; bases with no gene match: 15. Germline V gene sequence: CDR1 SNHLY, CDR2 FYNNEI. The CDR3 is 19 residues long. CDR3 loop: CASRTTGGLGGGSNQPQHF. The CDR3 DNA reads TGTGCCAGCAGAACGACAGGGGGCCTGGGGGGTGGCAGCAATCAGCCCCAGCATTTT. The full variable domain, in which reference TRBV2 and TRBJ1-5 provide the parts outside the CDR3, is EPEVTQTPSHQVTQMGQEVILRCVPISNHLYFYWYRQILGQKVEFLVSFYNNEISEKSEIFDDQFSVERPDGSNFTLKIRSTKLEDSAMYFCASRTTGGLGGGSNQPQHFGDGTRLSIL.

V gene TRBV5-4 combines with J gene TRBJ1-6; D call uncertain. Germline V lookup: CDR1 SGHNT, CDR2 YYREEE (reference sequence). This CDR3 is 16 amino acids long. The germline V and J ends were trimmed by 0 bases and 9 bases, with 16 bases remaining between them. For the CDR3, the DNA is TGTGCCAGCAGCTTGGTGGTGGGTCTGGAGGGTTCACCCCTCCACTTT. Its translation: CASSLVVGLEGSPLHF. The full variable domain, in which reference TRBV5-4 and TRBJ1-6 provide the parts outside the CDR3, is ETGVTQSPTHLIKTRGQQVTLRCSSQSGHNTVSWYQQALGQGPQFIFQYYREEENGRGNFPPRFSGLQFPNYSSELNVNALELDDSALYLCASSLVVGLEGSPLHFGNGTRLTVT.

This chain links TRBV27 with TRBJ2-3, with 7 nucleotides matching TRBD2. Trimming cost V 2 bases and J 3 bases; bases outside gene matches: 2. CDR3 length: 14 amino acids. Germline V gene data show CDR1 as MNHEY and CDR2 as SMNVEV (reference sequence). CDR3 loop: CASSLREGTDTQYF. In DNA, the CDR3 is TGTGCCAGCAGTTTAAGGGAGGGGACAGATACGCAGTATTTT.

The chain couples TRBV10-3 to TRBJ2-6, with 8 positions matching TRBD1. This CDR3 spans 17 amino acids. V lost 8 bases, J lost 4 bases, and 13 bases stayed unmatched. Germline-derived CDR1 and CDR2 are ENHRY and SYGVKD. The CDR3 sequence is CAIEDRQGAVGANVLTF. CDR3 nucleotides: TGTGCCATCGAGGACAGGCAGGGGGCGGTGGGGGCCAACGTCCTGACTTTC.

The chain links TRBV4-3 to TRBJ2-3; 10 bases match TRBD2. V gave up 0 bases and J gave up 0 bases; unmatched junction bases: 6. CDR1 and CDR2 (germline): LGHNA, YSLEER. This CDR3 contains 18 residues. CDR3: CASSQDPSGSSSTDTQYF. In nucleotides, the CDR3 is TGCGCCAGCAGCCAAGATCCTAGCGGGAGTTCTAGCACAGATACGCAGTATTTT.